Detailed here is one TCR beta chain. The sample comes from a study of blood T cell repertoires in COVID-19. Study as a whole: COVID-19 samples collected from the United States, Italy and Spain covered acute and convalescent phases. In each case, the material was cDNA or gDNA derived from T cells, B-cell-depleted T cells, or PBMCs.

Per the original methods: Amplifying reference gene primers gave estimates of nucleated cell counts. TCRdb's table, derived via immunoSEQ multiplex PCR, lists solely in-frame clones and lacks some. The DNA gave D and trimming, while V, J and clone size come from that table. The sample has 200,000 to 250,000 clones, 88% seen once. The germline V gene has CDR1 SEHNR and CDR2 FQNEAQ (reference sequence). V lost 2 bases and J 5 bases, leaving 15 bases between the germline ends. The CDR3 consists of 15 residues. The V call is TRBV7-9, the J call TRBJ1-1; D call uncertain. This sequence originates from a woman aged 55 to 70 with acute or convalescent COVID-19. Source material: peripheral blood. CDR3 in amino acids: CASSLLSGLITEAFF. CDR3 nucleotides: TGTGCCAGCAGCTTACTCTCGGGGTTGATTACTGAAGCTTTCTTT.